Presented here are 8 T cell receptor beta chains from one specimen sequenced in a study of cytotoxic CD8 clonotypes in ibrutinib-treated CLL. The method was immunoSEQ multiplex PCR; TCRdb's version includes in-frame clones alone and lacks a portion of them. In the table there are around 60,000 clones, about three quarters of which are singletons. The source material was PBMCs, sampled after 12 months of ibrutinib treatment. The receptors shown here come from a human donor with chronic lymphocytic leukemia.

The chain is built from TRBV7-9 and TRBJ2-2; D may match TRBD1 or TRBD2 (5 bases each). Per the germline V gene, CDR1 is SEHNR and CDR2 is FQNEAQ (reference sequence). Between the trimmed V and J ends, which lost 5 bases and 5 bases, there was a span of 12 bases. This CDR3 spans 14 amino acids. The chain's CDR3 is CASSLTRGTGELFF. The CDR3 region has the DNA TGTGCCAGCAGCCTCACGAGGGGAACCGGGGAGCTGTTTTTT.

This clone has only a few counts. V and J are TRBV28 and TRBJ2-1; D is undetermined. The germline V and J ends were trimmed by 3 bases and 3 bases, with 9 bases remaining between them. CDR3 length equals 14 residues. CDR1 and CDR2 (germline): MDHEN, SYDVKM. CDR3 nucleotide sequence: TGTGCCAGCAGTTTTAGGCAGATCTACAATGAGCAGTTCTTC. Translating it yields CASSFRQIYNEQFF.

This clone was seen a handful of times. V is TRBV5-6 and J is TRBJ2-5; maybe TRBD2 (5 bases). The CDR3 covers 14 residues. The germline V and J ends were trimmed by 0 bases and 4 bases, with 10 bases remaining between them. Germline CDR1 and CDR2: SGHDT and YYEEEE. The CDR3 loop reads CASSLGGALETQYF. The CDR3 coding sequence is TGTGCCAGCAGCTTGGGGGGAGCATTAGAGACCCAGTACTTC.

J is TRBJ2-7 and V is TRBV29-1, with 10 bases identical to TRBD2. The germline V gene encodes CDR1 SQVTM and CDR2 ANQGSEA. The CDR3 extends over 14 amino acids. V shed 4 bases and J 6 bases; nucleotides not matched to a gene: 9. CDR3 amino acids: CSVVASGRVGEQYF. CDR3 bases: TGCAGCGTTGTCGCTAGCGGGAGAGTCGGCGAGCAGTACTTC.

The chain joins TRBV5-1 to TRBJ2-1; D possibly corresponds to TRBD2 (5 bases). The CDR3 consists of 12 residues. The V end was cut by 9 bases, the J end by 4 bases, with 11 bases between. Germline V gene data show CDR1 as SGHRS and CDR2 as YFSETQ. Here the CDR3 DNA reads TGCGCCACTAAGGACTCATACAATGAGCAGTTCTTC. It specifies CATKDSYNEQFF.

The chain's CDR3 is CASSLRGDEQYF. Here the CDR3 DNA reads TGCGCCAGCAGCTTGCGCGGGGACGAGCAGTACTTC. V is TRBV5-1 and J is TRBJ2-7; D is possibly TRBD2 (6 bases). This CDR3 is 12 amino acids long. The germline V gene has CDR1 SGHRS and CDR2 YFSETQ. V was shortened by 1 base and J by 5 bases, with 7 bases between the two germline ends.

The V call is TRBV5-1, the J call TRBJ2-5; D is possibly TRBD2 (5 bases). V was cut by 4 bases and J by 4 bases, with 8 bases left in between. Germline-derived CDR1 and CDR2 are SGHRS and YFSETQ. The CDR3 length is 12 residues. The CDR3 reads CASSPAGETQYF. The CDR3 DNA follows: TGCGCCAGCAGCCCCGCGGGAGAGACCCAGTACTTC.

The genes are TRBV10-2 and TRBJ2-7; D gene ambiguous. Germline assignment: CDR1 WSHSY and CDR2 SAAADI. V was clipped by 4 bases and J by 1 base, with 5 bases between them. The CDR3 has 12 residues. The CDR3 loop is CASSAGSYEQYF. The CDR3 DNA sequence: TGCGCCAGCAGTGCCGGATCCTACGAGCAGTACTTC.